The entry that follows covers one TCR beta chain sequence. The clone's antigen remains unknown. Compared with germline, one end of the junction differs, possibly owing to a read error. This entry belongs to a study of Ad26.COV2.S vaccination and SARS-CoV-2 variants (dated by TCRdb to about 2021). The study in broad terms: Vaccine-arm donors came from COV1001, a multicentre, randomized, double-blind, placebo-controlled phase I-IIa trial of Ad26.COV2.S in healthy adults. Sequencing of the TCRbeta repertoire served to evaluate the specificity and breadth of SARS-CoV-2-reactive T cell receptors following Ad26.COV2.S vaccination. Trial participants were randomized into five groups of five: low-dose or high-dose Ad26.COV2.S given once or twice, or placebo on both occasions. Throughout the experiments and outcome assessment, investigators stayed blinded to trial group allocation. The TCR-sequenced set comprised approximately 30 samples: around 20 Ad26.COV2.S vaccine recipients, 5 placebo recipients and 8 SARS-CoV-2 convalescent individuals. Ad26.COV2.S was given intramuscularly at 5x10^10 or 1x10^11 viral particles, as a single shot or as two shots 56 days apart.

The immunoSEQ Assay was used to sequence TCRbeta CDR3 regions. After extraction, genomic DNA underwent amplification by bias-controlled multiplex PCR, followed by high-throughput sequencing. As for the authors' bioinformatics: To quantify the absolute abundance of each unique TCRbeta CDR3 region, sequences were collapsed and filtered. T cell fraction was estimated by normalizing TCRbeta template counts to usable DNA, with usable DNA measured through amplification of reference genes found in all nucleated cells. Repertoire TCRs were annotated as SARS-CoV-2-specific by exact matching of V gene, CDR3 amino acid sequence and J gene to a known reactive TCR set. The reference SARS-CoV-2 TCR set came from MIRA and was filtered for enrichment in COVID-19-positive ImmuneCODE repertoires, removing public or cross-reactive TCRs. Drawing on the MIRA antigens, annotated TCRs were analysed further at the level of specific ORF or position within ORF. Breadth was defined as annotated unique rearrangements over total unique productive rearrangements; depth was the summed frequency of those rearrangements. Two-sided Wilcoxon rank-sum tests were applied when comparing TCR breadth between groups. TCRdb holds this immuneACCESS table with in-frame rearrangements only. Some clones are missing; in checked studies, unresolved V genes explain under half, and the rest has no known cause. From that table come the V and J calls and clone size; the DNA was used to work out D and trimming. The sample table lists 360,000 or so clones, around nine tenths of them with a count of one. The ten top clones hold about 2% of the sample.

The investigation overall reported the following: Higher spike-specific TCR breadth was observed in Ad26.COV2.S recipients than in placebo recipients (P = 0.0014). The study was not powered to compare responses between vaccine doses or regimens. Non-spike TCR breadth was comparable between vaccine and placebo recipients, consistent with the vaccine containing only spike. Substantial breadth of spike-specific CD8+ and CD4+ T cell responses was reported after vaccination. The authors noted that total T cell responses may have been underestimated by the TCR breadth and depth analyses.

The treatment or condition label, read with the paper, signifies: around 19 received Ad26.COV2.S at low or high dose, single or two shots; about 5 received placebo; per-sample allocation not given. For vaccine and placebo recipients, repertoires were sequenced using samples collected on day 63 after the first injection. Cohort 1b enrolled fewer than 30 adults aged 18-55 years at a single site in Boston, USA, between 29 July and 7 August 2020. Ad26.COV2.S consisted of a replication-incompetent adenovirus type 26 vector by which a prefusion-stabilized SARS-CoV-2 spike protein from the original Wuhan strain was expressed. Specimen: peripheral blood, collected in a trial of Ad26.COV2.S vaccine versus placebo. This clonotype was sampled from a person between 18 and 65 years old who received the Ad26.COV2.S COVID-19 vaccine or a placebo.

The DNA is as follows: TGCGCCAGCAGCCAGGAGACTAGCTCCCACGAGCAGTACTTC. This yields the protein CASSQETSSHEQYF. The chain uses TRBV4-3 and TRBJ2-7, with 7 junctional bases fitting TRBD2. Per the germline V gene, LGHNA is the CDR1 and YSLEER is the CDR2. Its CDR3 holds 14 amino acids, cysteine through phenylalanine. The retained sequence is limited to the CDR3, 42 bases, with the frame set at the first base.